The rows below give T cell receptor beta chains drawn from one sample of a study of CD4+ T cells in melanoma. Here immunoSEQ multiplex PCR was the method, and the copy in TCRdb shows in-frame clones only, minus some. Seen here are 140,000 or so clones, around 90% observed once, and the top ten hold approximately 1.5%. These receptors were obtained from a human donor with melanoma. Both conserved end residues are part of each CDR3. A D gene is named only where the DNA matches it firmly. Size values are once, few and many counts, or a class for expanded clones, and some rows have none.

size: -; V: TRBV5-1; J: TRBJ2-3; D: -; length: 20; DNA: TGCGCCAGCAGCCGCCTTCGGGGTAGCGACATCACTCCTAGCACAGATACGCAGTATTTT; CDR3: CASSRLRGSDITPSTDTQYF
size: -; V: TRBV5-1; J: TRBJ2-7; D: -; length: 13; DNA: TGCGCCAGCAGCTTAGGGGCTGCCTACGAGCAGTACTTC; CDR3: CASSLGAAYEQYF
size: -; V: TRBV2; J: TRBJ2-1; D: -; length: 15; DNA: TGTGCCAGCCGAAGCGGCCTTAGCTCCTACAATGAGCAGTTCTTC; CDR3: CASRSGLSSYNEQFF
size: few; V: TRBV30; J: TRBJ2-1; D: -; length: 12; DNA: TGTGCCTGGCAACATTCTAGGGATGAGCAGTTCTTC; CDR3: CAWQHSRDEQFF
size: -; V: TRBV4-2; J: TRBJ2-5; D: TRBD2; length: 18; DNA: TGTGCCAGCAGCCAAGACCCATTTCTAGCGGGGGCCCAAGAGACCCAGTACTTC; CDR3: CASSQDPFLAGAQETQYF
size: once; V: TRBV29-1; J: TRBJ2-2; D: -; length: 13; DNA: TGCAGCGGCAGGAACGGGAACACCGGGGAGCTGTTTTTT; CDR3: CSGRNGNTGELFF
size: -; V: TRBV5-6; J: TRBJ2-7; D: -; length: 18; DNA: TGTGCCAGCAGCCTCAGTGGGCCCTGGGACACCATCTCCTACGAGCAGTACTTC; CDR3: CASSLSGPWDTISYEQYF
size: -; V: TRBV7-3; J: TRBJ2-2; D: -; length: 14; DNA: TGTGCCAGCAGCCGGGACCCCAGAATGGGGGAGCTGTTTTTT; CDR3: CASSRDPRMGELFF
size: -; V: TRBV28; J: TRBJ2-3; D: -; length: 10; DNA: TGTGCCAGCAGTACTTATACGCAGTATTTT; CDR3: CASSTYTQYF
size: -; V: TRBV18; J: TRBJ1-1; D: TRBD1; length: 12; DNA: TGTGCCAGCTCACGAGGACAGGGGTCGGCTTTCTTT; CDR3: CASSRGQGSAFF
size: -; V: TRBV5-1; J: TRBJ1-2; D: -; length: 12; DNA: TGCGCCAGCAGCCTCGGTTTTGATGGCTACACCTTC; CDR3: CASSLGFDGYTF
size: -; V: TRBV19; J: TRBJ2-1; D: -; length: 16; DNA: TGTGCCAGTAGTAGGACCTCTCGCGGTCCCTACAATGAGCAGTTCTTC; CDR3: CASSRTSRGPYNEQFF
size: -; V: TRBV27; J: TRBJ2-7; D: -; length: 13; DNA: TGTGCCAGCAGAGGACATTCTTCCTACGAGCAGTACTTC; CDR3: CASRGHSSYEQYF
size: -; V: TRBV5-1; J: TRBJ1-4; D: TRBD1; length: 14; DNA: TGCGCCAGCAGGAGGGGGCAGGGAAGAGAAAAACTGTTTTTT; CDR3: CASRRGQGREKLFF
size: -; V: TRBV6-1; J: TRBJ2-4; D: -; length: 12; DNA: TGTGCCAGCAGGGCCCCGTTAGGGGATCAGTACTTC; CDR3: CASRAPLGDQYF
size: -; V: TRBV2; J: TRBJ1-3; D: -; length: 13; DNA: TGTGCCAGCAGTGTGCTCGGTGGAAACACCATATATTTT; CDR3: CASSVLGGNTIYF
size: -; V: TRBV5-1; J: TRBJ1-6; D: TRBD1; length: 16; DNA: TGCGCCAGCAGCTCCATACCGGGACAGTATAATTCACCCCTCCACTTT; CDR3: CASSSIPGQYNSPLHF
size: -; V: TRBV7-3; J: TRBJ1-2; D: -; length: 14; DNA: TGTGCCAGCAGCTTAAACCCCAGGGACTATGGCTACACCTTC; CDR3: CASSLNPRDYGYTF
size: -; V: TRBV30; J: TRBJ2-5; D: -; length: 14; DNA: TGTGCCTGGAGTGCAACAGGGTTATGGGAGACCCAGTACTTC; CDR3: CAWSATGLWETQYF
size: -; V: TRBV6-1; J: TRBJ2-7; D: -; length: 14; DNA: TGTGCCACCCGGATCCAGGGGGGGATTGGCGAGCAGTACTTC; CDR3: CATRIQGGIGEQYF
size: -; V: TRBV5-8; J: TRBJ1-5; D: -; length: 12; DNA: TGTGCCAGCAACGACGTTAATCAGCCCCAGCATTTT; CDR3: CASNDVNQPQHF
size: -; V: TRBV6-5; J: TRBJ1-6; D: -; length: 14; DNA: TGTGCCAGCAGTTATGGAGGGGTTAATTCACCCCTCCACTTT; CDR3: CASSYGGVNSPLHF
size: -; V: TRBV9; J: TRBJ2-1; D: TRBD2; length: 15; DNA: TGTGCCAGCAGCGCGGGCGGGGGGGCGTCCAATGAGCAGTTCTTC; CDR3: CASSAGGGASNEQFF
size: -; V: TRBV7-9; J: TRBJ2-1; D: -; length: 13; DNA: TGTGCCAGCAGCTTGGGGGGTCACAATGAGCAGTTCTTC; CDR3: CASSLGGHNEQFF
size: -; V: TRBV6-5; J: TRBJ1-5; D: TRBD1; length: 15; DNA: TGTGCCAGCAGGAGGGGACAGAATAGCAATCAGCCCCAGCATTTT; CDR3: CASRRGQNSNQPQHF
size: -; V: TRBV6-1; J: TRBJ2-7; D: TRBD1; length: 16; DNA: TGTGCCAGCAGTGAAGGGCGCTTGGGACAGCACTACGAGCAGTACTTC; CDR3: CASSEGRLGQHYEQYF
size: -; V: TRBV6-1; J: TRBJ1-2; D: TRBD1; length: 16; DNA: TGTGCCAGCAGTGACGGCCGACAGGGCTCGAACTATGGCTACACCTTC; CDR3: CASSDGRQGSNYGYTF
size: -; V: TRBV30; J: TRBJ1-6; D: TRBD1; length: 14; DNA: TGTGCCTGGAGCGGCGGGACAGGAAATTCACCCCTCCACTTT; CDR3: CAWSGGTGNSPLHF
size: -; V: TRBV7-3; J: TRBJ2-1; D: -; length: 15; DNA: TGTGCCAGCAGCTCAAAACCGAGCTCCTACAATGAGCAGTTCTTC; CDR3: CASSSKPSSYNEQFF
size: -; V: TRBV14; J: TRBJ2-3; D: TRBD2; length: 14; DNA: TGTGCCAGCAGCCAGACTAGCGGAGGAGATACGCAGTATTTT; CDR3: CASSQTSGGDTQYF
size: -; V: TRBV4-1; J: TRBJ2-7; D: -; length: 15; DNA: TGCGCCAGCAGCCTGCGGGGGCTAGATACCTACGAGCAGTACTTC; CDR3: CASSLRGLDTYEQYF
size: -; V: TRBV6-6; J: TRBJ1-4; D: -; length: 12; DNA: TGTGCCAGCAGTTACGTCCCCTGGAAACTGTTTTTT; CDR3: CASSYVPWKLFF
size: once; V: TRBV25-1; J: TRBJ2-5; D: -; length: 12; DNA: TGTGCCAGCAGTGAAGGGTATGAAACAGCTCACTTC; CDR3: CASSEGYETAHF
size: -; V: TRBV5-1; J: TRBJ2-7; D: TRBD1; length: 17; DNA: TGCGCCAGCAGCGGGGACAGGGGAAGAGCTCTCTCCTACGAGCAGTACTTC; CDR3: CASSGDRGRALSYEQYF
size: -; V: TRBV7-7; J: TRBJ2-2; D: TRBD2; length: 13; DNA: TGTGCTAGCAGCGCGGGGGAGCCCGGGGAGCTGTTTTTT; CDR3: CASSAGEPGELFF
size: -; V: TRBV29-1; J: TRBJ1-1; D: -; length: 10; DNA: TGCAGCGTTGTGGTCACTGAAGCTTTCTTT; CDR3: CSVVVTEAFF
size: -; V: TRBV6-1; J: TRBJ2-5; D: -; length: 15; DNA: TGTGCCAGCAGTGAAGAATTTTGGCGGTTGGAGACCCAGTACTTC; CDR3: CASSEEFWRLETQYF
size: -; V: TRBV6-5; J: TRBJ2-3; D: -; length: 14; DNA: TGTGCCAGCAGTTACGGGCCAGGGCCAGATACGCAGTATTTT; CDR3: CASSYGPGPDTQYF
size: once; V: TRBV7-3; J: TRBJ2-1; D: TRBD1; length: 14; DNA: TGTGCCAGCAGCTCGGGACAGCTGGGGAATGAGCAGTTCTTC; CDR3: CASSSGQLGNEQFF
size: once; V: TRBV5-4; J: TRBJ1-3; D: -; length: 14; DNA: TGTGCCAGCAGCCTGCAGGGGACGCGAAACACCATATATTTT; CDR3: CASSLQGTRNTIYF
size: -; V: TRBV2; J: TRBJ2-1; D: TRBD1; length: 15; DNA: TGTGCCAGCCAATTCACAGGGGGCTCTTACAATGAGCAGTTCTTC; CDR3: CASQFTGGSYNEQFF
size: -; V: TRBV19; J: TRBJ2-1; D: TRBD1; length: 14; DNA: TGTGCCAGTAGTATAACCGGGACAGGGGTTGAGCAGTTCTTC; CDR3: CASSITGTGVEQFF
size: -; V: TRBV19; J: TRBJ2-1; D: TRBD2; length: 16; DNA: TGTGCCAGTAGGATCGCTAGCGGGGTTACAAGAAATGAGCAGTTCTTC; CDR3: CASRIASGVTRNEQFF
size: once; V: TRBV4-1; J: TRBJ2-5; D: TRBD2; length: 16; DNA: TGCGCCAGCAGCCAAGCTAGCGGGGGGCTAGAAGAGACCCAGTACTTC; CDR3: CASSQASGGLEETQYF
size: -; V: TRBV6-5; J: TRBJ1-1; D: -; length: 15; DNA: TGTGCCAGCGCGTCCGGGGGGTGGATGAACACTGAAGCTTTCTTT; CDR3: CASASGGWMNTEAFF
size: -; V: TRBV11-2; J: TRBJ2-1; D: TRBD1; length: 13; DNA: TGTGCCAGCAGCTTGGAAAGACAGGGCCGTCCGTTCTTC; CDR3: CASSLERQGRPFF
size: -; V: TRBV7-8; J: TRBJ1-5; D: -; length: 16; DNA: TGTGCCAGCAGCTTAGCGAGGTCCCGGAGCAATCAGCCCCAGCATTTT; CDR3: CASSLARSRSNQPQHF
size: -; V: TRBV11-1; J: TRBJ2-2; D: -; length: 16; DNA: TGTGCCAGCAGCTTAGAGATAGCGGTGAACACCGGGGAGCTGTTTTTT; CDR3: CASSLEIAVNTGELFF
size: few; V: TRBV10-3; J: TRBJ2-2; D: -; length: 17; DNA: TGTGCCATCAGTGTCGGGCCGGGAATCTCGAACACCGGGGAGCTGTTTTTT; CDR3: CAISVGPGISNTGELFF
size: -; V: TRBV7-8; J: TRBJ2-6; D: -; length: 15; DNA: TGTGCCAGCAGCTTAACCACCGCTGGGGCCAACGTCCTGACTTTC; CDR3: CASSLTTAGANVLTF
size: -; V: TRBV30; J: TRBJ2-3; D: -; length: 14; DNA: TGTGCCTGGAGTGACGGGAGTGGGACAGATACGCAGTATTTT; CDR3: CAWSDGSGTDTQYF
size: -; V: TRBV27; J: TRBJ1-6; D: -; length: 18; DNA: TGTGCCAGCAGTTTAATACGGGGCAGGTATTCCTATTATTCACCCCTCCACTTT; CDR3: CASSLIRGRYSYYSPLHF
size: -; V: TRBV7-2; J: TRBJ2-5; D: TRBD1; length: 16; DNA: TGTGCCAGCAGCTCTCCAGGGACAGCGCCCCAAGAGACCCAGTACTTC; CDR3: CASSSPGTAPQETQYF
size: -; V: TRBV5-1; J: TRBJ2-2; D: -; length: 15; DNA: TGCGCCAGCAGCTTAGGCAGGGAGGACGCCGGGGAGCTGTTTTTT; CDR3: CASSLGREDAGELFF
size: -; V: TRBV15; J: TRBJ2-1; D: -; length: 13; DNA: TGTGCCACCAGCAGCTCCAGGGTAGGAGAGCAGTTCTTC; CDR3: CATSSSRVGEQFF
size: once; V: TRBV21-1; J: TRBJ1-5; D: -; length: 17; DNA: TGTGCCAGCAGCAAAAGTAGGAGGGGGGTCATTGATCAGCCCCAGCATTTT; CDR3: CASSKSRRGVIDQPQHF
size: -; V: TRBV6-1; J: TRBJ2-7; D: TRBD1; length: 13; DNA: TGTGCCAGCATTAGGACAGGGCCCGCCGAGCAGTACTTC; CDR3: CASIRTGPAEQYF
size: once; V: TRBV4-2; J: TRBJ2-3; D: -; length: 14; DNA: TGTGCCAGCAGCCCCTCGATCAGCACAGATACGCAGTATTTT; CDR3: CASSPSISTDTQYF
size: -; V: TRBV5-4; J: TRBJ2-3; D: TRBD2; length: 14; DNA: TGTGCCACGACTGGCGGGGGGGCAACAGATACGCAGTATTTT; CDR3: CATTGGGATDTQYF
size: -; V: TRBV6-1; J: TRBJ1-1; D: TRBD1; length: 15; DNA: TGTGCCAGCAGCCCCCAGGGGGGGGCGTTGACTGAAGCTTTCTTT; CDR3: CASSPQGGALTEAFF